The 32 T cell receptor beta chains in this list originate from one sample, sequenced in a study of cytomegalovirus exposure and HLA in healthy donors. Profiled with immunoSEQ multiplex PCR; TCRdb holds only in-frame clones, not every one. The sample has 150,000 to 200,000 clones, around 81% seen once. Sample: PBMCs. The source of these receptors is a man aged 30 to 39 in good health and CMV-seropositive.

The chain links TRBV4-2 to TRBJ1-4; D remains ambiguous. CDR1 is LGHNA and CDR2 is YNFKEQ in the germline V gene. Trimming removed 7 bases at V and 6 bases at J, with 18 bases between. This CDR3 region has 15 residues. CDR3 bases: TGTGCCAGCACCCTCGACATCAAGTCCGATGAAAAACTGTTTTTT. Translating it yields CASTLDIKSDEKLFF.

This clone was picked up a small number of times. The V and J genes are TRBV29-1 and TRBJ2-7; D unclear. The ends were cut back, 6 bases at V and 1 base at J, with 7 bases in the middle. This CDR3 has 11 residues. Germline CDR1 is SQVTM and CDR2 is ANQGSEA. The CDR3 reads CSVVRSYEQYF. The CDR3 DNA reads TGCAGCGTCGTGAGGTCCTACGAGCAGTACTTC.

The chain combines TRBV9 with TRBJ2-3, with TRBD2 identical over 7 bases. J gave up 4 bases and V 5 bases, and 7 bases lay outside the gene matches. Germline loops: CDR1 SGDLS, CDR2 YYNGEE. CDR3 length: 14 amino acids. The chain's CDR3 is CASRRRGGADTQYF. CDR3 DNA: TGTGCCAGCAGAAGAAGGGGAGGGGCAGATACGCAGTATTTT.

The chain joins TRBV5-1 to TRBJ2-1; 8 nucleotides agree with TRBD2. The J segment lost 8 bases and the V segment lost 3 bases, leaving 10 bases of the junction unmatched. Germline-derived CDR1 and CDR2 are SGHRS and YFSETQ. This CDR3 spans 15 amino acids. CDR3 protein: CASSSGTSFGHEQFF. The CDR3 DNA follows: TGCGCCAGCAGCTCGGGGACTAGTTTCGGTCATGAGCAGTTCTTC.

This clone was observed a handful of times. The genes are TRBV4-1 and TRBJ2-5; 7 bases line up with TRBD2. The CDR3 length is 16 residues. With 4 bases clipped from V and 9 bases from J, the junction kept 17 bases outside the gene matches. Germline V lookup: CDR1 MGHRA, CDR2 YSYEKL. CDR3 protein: CASSPPGGASGEAQYF. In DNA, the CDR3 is TGCGCCAGCAGCCCCCCCGGAGGCGCGAGCGGGGAGGCCCAGTACTTC.

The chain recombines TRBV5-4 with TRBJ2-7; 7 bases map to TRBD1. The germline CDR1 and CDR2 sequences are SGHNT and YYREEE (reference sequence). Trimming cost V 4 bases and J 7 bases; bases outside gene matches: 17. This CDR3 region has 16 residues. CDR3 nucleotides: TGTGCCAGCAGCCCTCGATGGGCAGGGGGATCGGGGGAGCAGTACTTC. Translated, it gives CASSPRWAGGSGEQYF.

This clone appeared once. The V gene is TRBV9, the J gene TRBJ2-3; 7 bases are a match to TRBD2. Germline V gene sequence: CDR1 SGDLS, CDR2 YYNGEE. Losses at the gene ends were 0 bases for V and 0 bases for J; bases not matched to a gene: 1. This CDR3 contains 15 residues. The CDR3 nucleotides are TGTGCCAGCAGCGTAGGAGCGGGGAGCACAGATACGCAGTATTTT. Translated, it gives CASSVGAGSTDTQYF. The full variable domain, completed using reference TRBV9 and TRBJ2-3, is DSGVTQTPKHLITATGQRVTLRCSPRSGDLSVYWYQQSLDQGLQFLIQYYNGEERAKGNILERFSAQQFPDLHSELNLSSLELGDSALYFCASSVGAGSTDTQYFGPGTRLTVL.

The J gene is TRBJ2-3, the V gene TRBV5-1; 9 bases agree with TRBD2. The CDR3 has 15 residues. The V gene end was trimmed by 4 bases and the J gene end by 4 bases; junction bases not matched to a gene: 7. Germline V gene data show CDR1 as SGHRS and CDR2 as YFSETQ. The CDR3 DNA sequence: TGCGCCAGCAGCCTAGGGACTAGCTCTCCAGATACGCAGTATTTT. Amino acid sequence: CASSLGTSSPDTQYF.

The CDR3 spells CASSLGLAGDVGTDTQYF. CDR3 coding DNA: TGTGCCAGCAGCTTGGGACTAGCGGGGGATGTGGGCACAGATACGCAGTATTTT. The chain is built from TRBV5-8 and TRBJ2-3; the match to TRBD2 covers 12 bases. Trimming took 0 bases from V and 1 from J; bases not matched to a gene: 6. CDR1 is SGHTS and CDR2 is YDEGEE in the germline V gene. This CDR3 contains 18 residues.

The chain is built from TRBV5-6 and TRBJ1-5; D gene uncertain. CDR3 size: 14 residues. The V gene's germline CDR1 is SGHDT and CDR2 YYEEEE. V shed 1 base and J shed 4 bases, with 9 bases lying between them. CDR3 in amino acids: CASSLRGYNQPQHF. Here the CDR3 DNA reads TGTGCCAGCAGCTTGAGAGGGTATAATCAGCCCCAGCATTTT.

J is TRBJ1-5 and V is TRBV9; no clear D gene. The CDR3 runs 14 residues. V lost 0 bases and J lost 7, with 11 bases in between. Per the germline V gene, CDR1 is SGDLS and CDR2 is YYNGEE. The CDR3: CASSVDPEGQPQHF. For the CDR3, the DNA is TGTGCCAGCAGCGTAGATCCGGAGGGACAGCCCCAGCATTTT.

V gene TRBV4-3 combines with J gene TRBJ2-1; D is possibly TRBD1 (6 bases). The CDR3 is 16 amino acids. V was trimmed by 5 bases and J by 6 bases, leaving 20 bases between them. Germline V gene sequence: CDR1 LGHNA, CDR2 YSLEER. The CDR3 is CASSSGPFSRGNEQFF. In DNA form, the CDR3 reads TGCGCCAGCAGCTCCGGCCCCTTCTCCAGGGGCAATGAGCAGTTCTTC.

CDR3: CASSYSDRGGYEQYF. Here the CDR3 DNA reads TGTGCCAGCAGTTACTCGGACAGGGGGGGGTACGAGCAGTACTTC. The V and J genes are TRBV6-5 and TRBJ2-7; 10 nucleotides align to TRBD1. CDR1 MNHEY and CDR2 SVGAGI come from the germline V gene. The CDR3 is 15 residues long. Losses at the gene ends were 0 bases for V and 4 bases for J; bases not matched to a gene: 3.

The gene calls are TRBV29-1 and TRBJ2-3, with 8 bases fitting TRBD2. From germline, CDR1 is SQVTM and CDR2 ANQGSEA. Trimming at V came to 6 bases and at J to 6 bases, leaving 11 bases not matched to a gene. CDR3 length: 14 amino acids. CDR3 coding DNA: TGCAGCGTCGGTGGACTAGCCGGAGGGGATACGCAGTATTTT. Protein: CSVGGLAGGDTQYF.

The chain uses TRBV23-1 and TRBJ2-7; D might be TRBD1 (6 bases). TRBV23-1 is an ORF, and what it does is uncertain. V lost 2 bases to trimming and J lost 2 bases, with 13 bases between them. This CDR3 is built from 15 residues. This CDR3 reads CASSQRGQTTYEQYF. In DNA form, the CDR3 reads TGCGCCAGCAGTCAAAGAGGACAGACAACCTACGAGCAGTACTTC.

Here the CDR3 DNA reads TGTGCCACCAGTGGCCGGGACACAGATACGCAGTATTTT. It translates to CATSGRDTDTQYF. This chain uses TRBV15 with TRBJ2-3; a possible D gene is TRBD2 (5 bases). With 6 bases removed from V and 2 bases from J, the gap between germline ends came to 9 bases. Germline V gene data show CDR1 as LNHNV and CDR2 as YYDKDF (reference sequence). The CDR3 runs 13 residues.

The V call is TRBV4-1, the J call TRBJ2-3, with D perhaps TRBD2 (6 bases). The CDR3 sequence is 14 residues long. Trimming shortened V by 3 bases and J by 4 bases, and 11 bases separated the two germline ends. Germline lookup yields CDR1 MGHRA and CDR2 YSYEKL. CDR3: CASSQAGKADTQYF. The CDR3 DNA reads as TGCGCCAGCAGCCAGGCGGGGAAGGCAGATACGCAGTATTTT.

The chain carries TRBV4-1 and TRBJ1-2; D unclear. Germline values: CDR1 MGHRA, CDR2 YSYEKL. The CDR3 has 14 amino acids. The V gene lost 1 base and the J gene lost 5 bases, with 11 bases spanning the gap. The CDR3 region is CASSQVASDYGYTF. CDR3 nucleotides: TGCGCCAGCAGCCAAGTTGCCAGCGATTATGGCTACACCTTC.

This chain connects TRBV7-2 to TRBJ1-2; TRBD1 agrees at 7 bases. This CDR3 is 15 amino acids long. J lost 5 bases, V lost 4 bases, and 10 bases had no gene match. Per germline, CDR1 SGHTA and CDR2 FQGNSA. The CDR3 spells CASSYSRTGGYGYTF. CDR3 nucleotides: TGTGCCAGCAGCTATAGCCGGACAGGCGGGTATGGCTACACCTTC.

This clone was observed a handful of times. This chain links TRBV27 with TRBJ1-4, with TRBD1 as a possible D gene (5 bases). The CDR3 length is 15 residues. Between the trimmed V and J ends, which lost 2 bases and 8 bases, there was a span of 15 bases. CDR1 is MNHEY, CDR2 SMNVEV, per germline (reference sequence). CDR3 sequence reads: CASSLRPGKWEKLFF. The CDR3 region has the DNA TGTGCCAGCAGTTTACGCCCAGGGAAGTGGGAAAAACTGTTTTTT.

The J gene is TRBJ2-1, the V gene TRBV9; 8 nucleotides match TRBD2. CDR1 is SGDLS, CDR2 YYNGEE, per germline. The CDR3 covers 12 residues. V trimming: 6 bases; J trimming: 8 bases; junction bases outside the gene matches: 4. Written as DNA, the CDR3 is TGTGCCAGCACGGGGGGGGGTCATGAGCAGTTCTTC. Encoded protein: CASTGGGHEQFF.

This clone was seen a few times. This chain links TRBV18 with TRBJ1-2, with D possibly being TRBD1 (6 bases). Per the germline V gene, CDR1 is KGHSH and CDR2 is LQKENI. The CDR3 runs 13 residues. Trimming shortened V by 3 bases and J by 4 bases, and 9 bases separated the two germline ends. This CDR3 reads CASSPDRLYGYTF. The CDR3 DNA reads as TGTGCCAGCTCACCGGACAGACTCTATGGCTACACCTTC.

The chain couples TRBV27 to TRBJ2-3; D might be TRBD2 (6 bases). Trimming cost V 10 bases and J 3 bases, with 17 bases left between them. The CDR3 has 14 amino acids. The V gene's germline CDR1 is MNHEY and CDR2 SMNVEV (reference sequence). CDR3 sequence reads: CATNPGGTTDTQYF. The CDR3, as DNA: TGTGCCACCAACCCTGGGGGGACTACAGATACGCAGTATTTT.

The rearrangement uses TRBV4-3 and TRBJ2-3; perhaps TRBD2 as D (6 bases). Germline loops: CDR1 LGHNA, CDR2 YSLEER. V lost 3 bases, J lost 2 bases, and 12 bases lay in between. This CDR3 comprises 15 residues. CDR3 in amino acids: CASSHFSGSTDTQYF. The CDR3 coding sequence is TGCGCCAGCAGCCATTTTAGCGGATCCACAGATACGCAGTATTTT.

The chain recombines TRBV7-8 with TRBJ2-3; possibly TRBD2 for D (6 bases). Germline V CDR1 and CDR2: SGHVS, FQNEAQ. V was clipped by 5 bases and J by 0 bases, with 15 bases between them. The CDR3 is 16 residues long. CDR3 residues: CASSPSMAGSTDTQYF. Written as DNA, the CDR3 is TGTGCCAGCAGCCCCTCAATGGCGGGGAGCACAGATACGCAGTATTTT.

The CDR3 sequence is CASSEVAGAPLETDTQYF. The CDR3 region has the DNA TGTGCCAGCAGCGAGGTAGCGGGGGCCCCCCTTGAGACAGATACGCAGTATTTT. The chain combines TRBV5-6 with TRBJ2-3; 9 bases match TRBD2. Unmatched junction bases numbered 15, after V lost 4 bases and J lost 3 bases. The CDR3 extends over 18 amino acids. CDR1 is SGHDT and CDR2 is YYEEEE in the germline V gene.

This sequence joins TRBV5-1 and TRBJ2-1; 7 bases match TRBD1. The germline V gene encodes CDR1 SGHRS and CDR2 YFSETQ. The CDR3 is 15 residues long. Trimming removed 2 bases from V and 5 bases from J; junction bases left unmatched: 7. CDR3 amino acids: CASSFVGGDNNEQFF. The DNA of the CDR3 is TGCGCCAGCAGCTTCGTAGGGGGCGATAACAATGAGCAGTTCTTC.

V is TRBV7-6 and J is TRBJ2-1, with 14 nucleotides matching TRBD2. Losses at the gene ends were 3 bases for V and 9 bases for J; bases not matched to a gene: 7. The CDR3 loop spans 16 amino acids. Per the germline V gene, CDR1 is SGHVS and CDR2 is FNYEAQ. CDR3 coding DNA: TGTGCCAGCAGCTTTAGGTCCGGACTAGCGGGGGGTGAGCAGTTCTTC. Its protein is CASSFRSGLAGGEQFF.

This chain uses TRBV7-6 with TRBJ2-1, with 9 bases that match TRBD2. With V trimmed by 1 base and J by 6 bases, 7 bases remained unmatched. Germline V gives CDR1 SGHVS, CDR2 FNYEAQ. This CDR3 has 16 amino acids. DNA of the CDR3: TGTGCCAGCAGCTTAGGCGGCCTAGCGGGGATCAATGAGCAGTTCTTC. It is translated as CASSLGGLAGINEQFF.

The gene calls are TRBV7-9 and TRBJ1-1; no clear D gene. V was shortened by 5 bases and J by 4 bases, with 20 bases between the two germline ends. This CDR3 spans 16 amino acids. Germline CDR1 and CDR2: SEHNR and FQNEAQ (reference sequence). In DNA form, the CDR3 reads TGTGCCAGCAGCCCCCCAAGAGTTATGGGGAGCACTGAAGCTTTCTTT. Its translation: CASSPPRVMGSTEAFF. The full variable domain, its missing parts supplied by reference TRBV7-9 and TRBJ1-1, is DTGVSQNPRHKITKRGQNVTFRCDPISEHNRLYWYRQTLGQGPEFLTYFQNEAQLEKSRLLSDRFSAERPKGSFSTLEIQRTEQGDSAMYLCASSPPRVMGSTEAFFGQGTRLTVV.

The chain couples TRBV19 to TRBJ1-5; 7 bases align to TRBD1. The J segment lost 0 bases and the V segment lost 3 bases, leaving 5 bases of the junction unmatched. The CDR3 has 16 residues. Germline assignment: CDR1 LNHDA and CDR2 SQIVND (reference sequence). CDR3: CASSMGTVFSNQPQHF. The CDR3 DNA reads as TGTGCCAGTAGTATGGGGACAGTCTTTAGCAATCAGCCCCAGCATTTT.

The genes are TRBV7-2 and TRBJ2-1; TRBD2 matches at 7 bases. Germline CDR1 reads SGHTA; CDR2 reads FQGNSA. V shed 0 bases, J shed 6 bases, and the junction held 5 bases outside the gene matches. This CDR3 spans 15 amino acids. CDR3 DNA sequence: TGTGCCAGCAGCTTAGCCCGGGACTACGCCAATGAGCAGTTCTTC. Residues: CASSLARDYANEQFF. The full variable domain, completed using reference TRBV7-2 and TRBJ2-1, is GAGVSQSPSNKVTEKGKDVELRCDPISGHTALYWYRQSLGQGLEFLIYFQGNSAPDKSGLPSDRFSAERTGGSVSTLTIQRTQQEDSAVYLCASSLARDYANEQFFGPGTRLTVL.